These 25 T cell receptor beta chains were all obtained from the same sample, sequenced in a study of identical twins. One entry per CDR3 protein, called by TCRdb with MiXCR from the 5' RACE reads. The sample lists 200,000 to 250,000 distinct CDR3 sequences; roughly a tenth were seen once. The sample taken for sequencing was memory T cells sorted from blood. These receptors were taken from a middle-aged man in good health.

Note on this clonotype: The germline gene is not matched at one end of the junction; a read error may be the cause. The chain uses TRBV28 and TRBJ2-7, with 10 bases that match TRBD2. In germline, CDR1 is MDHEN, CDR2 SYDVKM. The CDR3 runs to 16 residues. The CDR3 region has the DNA TGTGCCAGCAGTTCAATTCTAGCGGGAGAAAGGTACGAGCAGAACTTC. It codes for CASSSILAGERYEQNF.

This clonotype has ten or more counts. The CDR3 bases are TGCAGTGCTCCCGGTGGGTCGGGGACTTATCAGCCCCAGCATTTT. Amino acid sequence: CSAPGGSGTYQPQHF. The chain couples TRBV20-1 to TRBJ1-5; a possible D gene is TRBD1 (5 bases). Germline CDR1 DFQATT, CDR2 SNEGSKA (reference sequence). The V end was cut by 5 bases, the J end by 5 bases, with 19 bases between. The CDR3 runs 15 residues.

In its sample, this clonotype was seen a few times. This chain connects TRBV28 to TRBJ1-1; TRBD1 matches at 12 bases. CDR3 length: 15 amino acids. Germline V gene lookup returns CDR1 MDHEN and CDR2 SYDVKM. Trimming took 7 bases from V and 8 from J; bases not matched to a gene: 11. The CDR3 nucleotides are TGTGCCAGCACCAATTCGGGACAGGGGGCAGCGGAAGCTTTCTTT. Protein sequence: CASTNSGQGAAEAFF.

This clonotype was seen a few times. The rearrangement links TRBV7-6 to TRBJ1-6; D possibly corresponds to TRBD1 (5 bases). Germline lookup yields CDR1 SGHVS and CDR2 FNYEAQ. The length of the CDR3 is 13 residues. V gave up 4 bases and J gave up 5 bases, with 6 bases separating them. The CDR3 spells CASSWGDNSPLHF. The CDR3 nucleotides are TGTGCCAGCAGCTGGGGGGATAATTCACCCCTCCACTTT.

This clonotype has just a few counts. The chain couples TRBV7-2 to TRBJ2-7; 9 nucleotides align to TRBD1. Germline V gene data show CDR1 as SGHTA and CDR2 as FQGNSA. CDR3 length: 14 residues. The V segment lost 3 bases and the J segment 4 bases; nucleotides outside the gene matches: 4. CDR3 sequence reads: CASSFGTGYYEQYF. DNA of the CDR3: TGTGCCAGCAGCTTCGGGACAGGGTATTACGAGCAGTACTTC. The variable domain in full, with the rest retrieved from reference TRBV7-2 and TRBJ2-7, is GAGVSQSPSNKVTEKGKDVELRCDPISGHTALYWYRQSLGQGLEFLIYFQGNSAPDKSGLPSDRFSAERTGGSVSTLTIQRTQQEDSAVYLCASSFGTGYYEQYFGPGTRLTVT.

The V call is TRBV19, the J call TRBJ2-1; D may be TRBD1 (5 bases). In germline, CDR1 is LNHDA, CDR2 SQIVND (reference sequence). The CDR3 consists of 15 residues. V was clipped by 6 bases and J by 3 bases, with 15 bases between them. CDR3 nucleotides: TGTGCCAGTAGGAAAGGAAAGGGGAACTACAATGAGCAGTTCTTC. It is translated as CASRKGKGNYNEQFF.

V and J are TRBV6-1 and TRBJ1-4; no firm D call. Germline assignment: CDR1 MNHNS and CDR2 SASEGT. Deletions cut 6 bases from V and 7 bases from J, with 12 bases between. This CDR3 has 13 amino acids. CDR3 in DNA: TGTGCCAGCAGGCCACCCGGTTTTGAAAAACTGTTTTTT. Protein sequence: CASRPPGFEKLFF.

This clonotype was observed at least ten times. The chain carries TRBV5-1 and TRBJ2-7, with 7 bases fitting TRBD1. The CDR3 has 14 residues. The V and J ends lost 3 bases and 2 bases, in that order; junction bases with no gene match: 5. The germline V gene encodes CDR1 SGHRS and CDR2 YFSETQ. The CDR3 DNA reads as TGCGCCAGCAGCTACGGGACAGAAGCCTACGAGCAGTACTTC. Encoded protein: CASSYGTEAYEQYF. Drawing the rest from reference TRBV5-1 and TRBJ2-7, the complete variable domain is KAGVTQTPRYLIKTRGQQVTLSCSPISGHRSVSWYQQTPGQGLQFLFEYFSETQRNKGNFPGRFSGRQFSNSRSEMNVSTLELGDSALYLCASSYGTEAYEQYFGPGTRLTVT.

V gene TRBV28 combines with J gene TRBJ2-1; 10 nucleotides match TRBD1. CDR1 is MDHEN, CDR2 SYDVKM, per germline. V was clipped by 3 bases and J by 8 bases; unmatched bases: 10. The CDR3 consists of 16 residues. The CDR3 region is CASSFAPGQGTDEQFF. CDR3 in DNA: TGTGCCAGCAGTTTTGCCCCGGGACAGGGGACGGATGAGCAGTTCTTC.

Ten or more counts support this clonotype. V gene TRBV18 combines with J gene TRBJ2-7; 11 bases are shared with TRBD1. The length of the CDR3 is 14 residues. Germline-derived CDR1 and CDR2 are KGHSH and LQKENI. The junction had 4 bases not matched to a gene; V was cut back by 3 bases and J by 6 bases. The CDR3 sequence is CASSPGQGAVEQYF. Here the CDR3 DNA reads TGTGCCAGCTCACCCGGACAGGGGGCGGTCGAGCAGTACTTC. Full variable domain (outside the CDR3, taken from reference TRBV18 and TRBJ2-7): NAGVMQNPRHLVRRRGQEARLRCSPMKGHSHVYWYRQLPEEGLKFMVYLQKENIIDESGMPKERFSAEFPKEGPSILRIQQVVRGDSAAYFCASSPGQGAVEQYFGPGTRLTVT.

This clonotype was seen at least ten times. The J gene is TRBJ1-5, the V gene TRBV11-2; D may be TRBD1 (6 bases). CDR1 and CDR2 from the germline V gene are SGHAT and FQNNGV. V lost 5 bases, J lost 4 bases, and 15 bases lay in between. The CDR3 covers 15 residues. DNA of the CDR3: TGTGCCAGCAGCCCTACGGACAGCGGGAATCAGCCCCAGCATTTT. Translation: CASSPTDSGNQPQHF.

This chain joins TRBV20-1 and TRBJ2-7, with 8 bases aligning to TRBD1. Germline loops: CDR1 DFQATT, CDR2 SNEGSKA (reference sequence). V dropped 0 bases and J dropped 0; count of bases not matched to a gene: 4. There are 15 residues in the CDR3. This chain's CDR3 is CSARDPGTGSYEQYF. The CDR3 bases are TGCAGTGCTAGAGACCCCGGGACAGGCTCCTACGAGCAGTACTTC.

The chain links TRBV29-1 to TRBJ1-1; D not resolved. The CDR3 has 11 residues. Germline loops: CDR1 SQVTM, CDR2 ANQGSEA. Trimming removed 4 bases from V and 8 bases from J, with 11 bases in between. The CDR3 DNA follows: TGCAGCGTTGCCCCGTCTAGAGAAGCTTTCTTT. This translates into CSVAPSREAFF. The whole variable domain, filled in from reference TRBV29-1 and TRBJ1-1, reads SAVISQKPSRDICQRGTSLTIQCQVDSQVTMMFWYRQQPGQSLTLIATANQGSEATYESGFVIDKFPISRPNLTFSTLTVSNMSPEDSSIYLCSVAPSREAFFGQGTRLTVV.

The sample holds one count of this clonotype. The CDR3 reads CSAQGARETQYF. The CDR3 nucleotides read TGCAGTGCGCAGGGGGCTCGGGAGACCCAGTACTTC. This chain connects TRBV20-1 to TRBJ2-5; 8 positions agree with TRBD1. The CDR3 contains 12 residues. J lost 5 bases, V lost 6 bases, and 5 bases had no gene match. Germline V CDR1 and CDR2: DFQATT, SNEGSKA (reference sequence).

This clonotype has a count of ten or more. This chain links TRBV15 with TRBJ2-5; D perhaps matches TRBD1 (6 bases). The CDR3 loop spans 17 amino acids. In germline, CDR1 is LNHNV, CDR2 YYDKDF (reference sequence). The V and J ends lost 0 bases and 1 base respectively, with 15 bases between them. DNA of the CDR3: TGTGCCACCAGCAGAGATAGGGGGTTGGGACGCCAAGAGACCCAGTACTTC. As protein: CATSRDRGLGRQETQYF.

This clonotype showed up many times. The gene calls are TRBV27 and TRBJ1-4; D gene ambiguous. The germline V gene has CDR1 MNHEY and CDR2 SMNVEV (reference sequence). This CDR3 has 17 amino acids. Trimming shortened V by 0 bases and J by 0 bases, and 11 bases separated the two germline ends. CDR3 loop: CASSLSRRPATNEKLFF. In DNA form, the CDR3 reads TGTGCCAGCAGTTTATCGAGACGGCCAGCAACTAATGAAAAACTGTTTTTT.

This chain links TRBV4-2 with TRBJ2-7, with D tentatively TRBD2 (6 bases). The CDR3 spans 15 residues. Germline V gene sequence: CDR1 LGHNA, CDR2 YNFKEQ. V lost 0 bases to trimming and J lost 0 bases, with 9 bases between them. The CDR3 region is CASSQERDSSYEQYF. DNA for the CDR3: TGTGCCAGCAGCCAAGAGCGGGACTCCTCCTACGAGCAGTACTTC.

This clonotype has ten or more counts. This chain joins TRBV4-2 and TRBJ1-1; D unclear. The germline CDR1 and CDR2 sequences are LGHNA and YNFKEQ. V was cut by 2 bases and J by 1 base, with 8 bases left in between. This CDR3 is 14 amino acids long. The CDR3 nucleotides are TGTGCCAGCAGCCAATCAACTGCGAACACTGAAGCTTTCTTT. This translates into CASSQSTANTEAFF.

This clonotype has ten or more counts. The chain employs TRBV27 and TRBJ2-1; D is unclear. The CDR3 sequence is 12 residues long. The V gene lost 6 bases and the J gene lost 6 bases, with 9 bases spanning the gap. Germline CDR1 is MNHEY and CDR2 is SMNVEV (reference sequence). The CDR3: CASSLGPNEQFF. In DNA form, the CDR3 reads TGTGCCAGCAGCCTAGGCCCCAATGAGCAGTTCTTC.

CDR3 amino acids: CASSWTGGTEAFF. The CDR3 DNA sequence: TGTGCCAGCAGTTGGACGGGAGGTACTGAAGCTTTCTTT. V usage is TRBV12-3 or TRBV12-4 and J usage is TRBJ1-1; D is undetermined. The length of the CDR3 is 13 residues. V gave up 4 bases and J gave up 5 bases, with 11 bases separating them.

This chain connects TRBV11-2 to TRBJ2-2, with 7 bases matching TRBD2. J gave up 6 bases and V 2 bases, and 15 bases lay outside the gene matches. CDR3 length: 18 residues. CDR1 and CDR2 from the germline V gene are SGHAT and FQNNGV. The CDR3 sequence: CASSLRRPGLRHAGELFF. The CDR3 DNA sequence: TGTGCCAGCAGCTTAAGGCGTCCGGGACTACGACACGCCGGGGAGCTGTTTTTT.

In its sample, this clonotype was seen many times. CDR3: CSAPGLDTQYF. In DNA, the CDR3 is TGCAGTGCACCAGGTCTGGATACGCAGTATTTT. The chain is built from TRBV20-1 and TRBJ2-3; D call uncertain. Between the trimmed V and J ends, which lost 6 bases and 6 bases, there was a span of 10 bases. The germline CDR1 and CDR2 sequences are DFQATT and SNEGSKA (reference sequence). The CDR3 contains 11 residues.

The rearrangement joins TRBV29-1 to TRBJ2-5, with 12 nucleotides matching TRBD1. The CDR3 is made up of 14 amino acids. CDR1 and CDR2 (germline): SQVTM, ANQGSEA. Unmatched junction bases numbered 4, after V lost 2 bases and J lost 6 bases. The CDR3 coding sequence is TGCAGCGTTGAAAGGGGGACAGGGGGCCAGACCCAGTACTTC. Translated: CSVERGTGGQTQYF.

The CDR3 loop reads CSVARGDEQFF. CDR3 in DNA: TGCAGCGTTGCTCGTGGCGATGAGCAGTTCTTC. The chain is built from TRBV29-1 and TRBJ2-1; D is ambiguous. The CDR3 contains 11 residues. The V end lost 4 bases, the J end lost 8 bases, and 9 bases lay between the germline ends. The germline gives CDR1 SQVTM, CDR2 ANQGSEA.

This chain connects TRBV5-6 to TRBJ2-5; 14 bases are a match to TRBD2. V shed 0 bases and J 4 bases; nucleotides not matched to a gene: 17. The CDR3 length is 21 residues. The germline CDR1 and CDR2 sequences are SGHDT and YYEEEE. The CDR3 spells CASSLERFLGLAGAKGETQYF. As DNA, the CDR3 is TGTGCCAGCAGCTTGGAAAGATTTTTGGGACTAGCGGGGGCGAAGGGAGAGACCCAGTACTTC.